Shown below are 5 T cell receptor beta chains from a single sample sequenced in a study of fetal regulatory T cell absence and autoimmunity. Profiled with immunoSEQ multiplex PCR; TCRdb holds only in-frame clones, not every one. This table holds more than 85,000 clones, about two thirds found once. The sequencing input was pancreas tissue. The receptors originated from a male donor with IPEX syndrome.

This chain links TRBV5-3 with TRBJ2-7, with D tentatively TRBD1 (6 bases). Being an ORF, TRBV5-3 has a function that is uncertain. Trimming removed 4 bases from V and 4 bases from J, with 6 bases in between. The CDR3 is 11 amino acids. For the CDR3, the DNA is TGTGCCAGAAGCACAGGGTACGAGCAGTACTTC. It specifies CARSTGYEQYF.

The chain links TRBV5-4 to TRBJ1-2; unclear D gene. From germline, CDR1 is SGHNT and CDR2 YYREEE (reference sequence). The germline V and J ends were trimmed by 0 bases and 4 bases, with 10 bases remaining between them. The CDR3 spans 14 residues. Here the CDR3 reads CASSLGTPVYGYTF. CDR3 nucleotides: TGTGCCAGCAGCTTGGGTACTCCTGTCTATGGCTACACCTTC.

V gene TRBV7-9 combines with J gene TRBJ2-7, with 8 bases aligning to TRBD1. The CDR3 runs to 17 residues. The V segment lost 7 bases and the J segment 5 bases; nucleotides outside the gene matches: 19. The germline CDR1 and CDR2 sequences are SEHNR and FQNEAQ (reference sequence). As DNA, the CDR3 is TGTGCCAGCACGGACCCCCCTTCGACAGGGGAAATCCACGAGCAGTACTTC. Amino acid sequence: CASTDPPSTGEIHEQYF. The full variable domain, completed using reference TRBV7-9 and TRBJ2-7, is DTGVSQNPRHKITKRGQNVTFRCDPISEHNRLYWYRQTLGQGPEFLTYFQNEAQLEKSRLLSDRFSAERPKGSFSTLEIQRTEQGDSAMYLCASTDPPSTGEIHEQYFGPGTRLTVT.

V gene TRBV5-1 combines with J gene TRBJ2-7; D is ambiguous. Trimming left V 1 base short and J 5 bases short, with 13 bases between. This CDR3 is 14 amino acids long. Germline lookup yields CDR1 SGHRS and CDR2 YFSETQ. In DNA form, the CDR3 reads TGCGCCAGCAGCTTGAGCGTACCGGCTAACGAGCAGTACTTC. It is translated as CASSLSVPANEQYF.

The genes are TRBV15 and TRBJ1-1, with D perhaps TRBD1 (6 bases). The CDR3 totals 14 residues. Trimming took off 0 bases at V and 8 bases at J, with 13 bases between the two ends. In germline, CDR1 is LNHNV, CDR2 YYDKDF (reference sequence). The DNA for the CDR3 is TGTGCCACCAGCAGAGATCGGGGGGGCGTGGAAGCTTTCTTT. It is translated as CATSRDRGGVEAFF.